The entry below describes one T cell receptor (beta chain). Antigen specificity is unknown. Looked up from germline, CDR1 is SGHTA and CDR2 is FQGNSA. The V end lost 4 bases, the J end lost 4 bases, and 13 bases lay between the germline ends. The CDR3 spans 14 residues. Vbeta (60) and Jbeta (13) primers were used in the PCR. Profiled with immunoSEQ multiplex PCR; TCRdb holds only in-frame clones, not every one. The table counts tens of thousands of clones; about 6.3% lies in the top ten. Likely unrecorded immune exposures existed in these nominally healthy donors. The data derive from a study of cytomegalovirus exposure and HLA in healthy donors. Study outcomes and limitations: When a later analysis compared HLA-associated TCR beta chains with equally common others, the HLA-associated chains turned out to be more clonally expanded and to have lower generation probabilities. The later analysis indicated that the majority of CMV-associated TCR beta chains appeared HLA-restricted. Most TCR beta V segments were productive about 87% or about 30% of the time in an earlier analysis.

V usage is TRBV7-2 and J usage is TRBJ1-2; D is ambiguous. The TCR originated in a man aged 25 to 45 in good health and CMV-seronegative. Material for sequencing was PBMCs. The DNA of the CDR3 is TGTGCCAGCAGCTGGCGGGGTCGGCTCTATGGCTACACCTTC. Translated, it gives CASSWRGRLYGYTF.